This T cell receptor (beta chain) derives from a study of monozygotic twins with inflammatory bowel disease. Study conclusions and caveats: Compared with healthy twins, IBD patients shared fewer clonotypes with others, especially with disease activity. Distinguishing T cell subtypes was not possible.

The CDR3 covers 16 residues. CDR1 is SGHRS, CDR2 YFSETQ, per germline. UMIs that included a 6-nucleotide sample barcode were added by template switching, which took place during cDNA synthesis. TCRdb reprocessed the 5' RACE reads and reports one entry per CDR3 protein, with no DNA. In total, the table holds around 450,000 distinct CDR3 sequences. Concerning this clonotype itself: Its antigen remains unidentified.

This TCR was sampled from a human donor with ulcerative colitis or Crohn's disease, or a healthy co-twin of an affected twin (not recorded which). The chain joins TRBV5-1 to TRBJ2-5; TCRdb's D call, TRBD1, is unchecked because there is no DNA. Material: blood. This CDR3 reads CASSLDGSRSRETQYF.